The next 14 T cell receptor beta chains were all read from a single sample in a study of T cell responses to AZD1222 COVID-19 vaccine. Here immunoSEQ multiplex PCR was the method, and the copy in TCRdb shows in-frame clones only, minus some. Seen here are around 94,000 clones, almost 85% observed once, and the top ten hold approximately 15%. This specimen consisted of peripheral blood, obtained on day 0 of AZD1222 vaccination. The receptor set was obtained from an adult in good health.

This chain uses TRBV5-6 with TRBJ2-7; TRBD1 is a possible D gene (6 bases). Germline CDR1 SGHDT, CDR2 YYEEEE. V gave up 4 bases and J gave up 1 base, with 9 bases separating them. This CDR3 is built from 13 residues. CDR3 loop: CASSLGQSYEQYV. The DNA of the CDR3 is TGTGCCAGCAGCCTTGGACAGTCCTACGAGCAGTACGTC.

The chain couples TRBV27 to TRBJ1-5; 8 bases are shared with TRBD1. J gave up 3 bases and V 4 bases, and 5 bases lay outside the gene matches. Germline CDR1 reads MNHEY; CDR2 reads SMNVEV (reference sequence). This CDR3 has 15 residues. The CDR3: CASSSGQGYNQPQHF. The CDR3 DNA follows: TGTGCCAGCAGTTCCGGACAGGGTTACAATCAGCCCCAGCATTTT.

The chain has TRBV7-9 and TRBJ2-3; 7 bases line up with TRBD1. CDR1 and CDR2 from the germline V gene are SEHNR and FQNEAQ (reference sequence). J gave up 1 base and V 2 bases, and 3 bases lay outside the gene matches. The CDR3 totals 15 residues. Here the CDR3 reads CASSLYTGGTDTQYF. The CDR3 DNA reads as TGTGCCAGCAGCTTATATACAGGGGGCACAGATACGCAGTATTTT.

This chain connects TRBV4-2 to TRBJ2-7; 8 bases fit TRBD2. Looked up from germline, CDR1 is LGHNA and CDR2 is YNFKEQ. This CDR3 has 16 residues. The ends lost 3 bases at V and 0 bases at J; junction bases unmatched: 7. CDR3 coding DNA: TGTGCCAGCAGCCATGACGACAGCGGGAGCTCCTACGAGCAGTACTTC. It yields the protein CASSHDDSGSSYEQYF.

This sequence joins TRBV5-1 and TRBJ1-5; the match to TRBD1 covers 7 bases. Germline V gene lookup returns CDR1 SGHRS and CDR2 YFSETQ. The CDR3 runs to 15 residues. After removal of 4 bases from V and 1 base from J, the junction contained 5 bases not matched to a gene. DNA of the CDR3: TGCGCCAGCAGCCCGTCGGACAGGAGCAATCAGCCCCAGCATTTT. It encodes CASSPSDRSNQPQHF.

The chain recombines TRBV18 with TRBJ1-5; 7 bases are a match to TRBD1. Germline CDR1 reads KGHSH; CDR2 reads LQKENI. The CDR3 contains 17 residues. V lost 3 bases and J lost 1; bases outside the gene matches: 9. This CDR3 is CASSPYSTGASNQPQHF. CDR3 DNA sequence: TGTGCCAGCTCACCCTATTCAACAGGGGCCAGCAATCAGCCCCAGCATTTT.

The CDR3 region is CASSSQGAQPQHF. The CDR3 bases are TGTGCCAGCAGCTCTCAGGGGGCCCAGCCCCAGCATTTT. This sequence joins TRBV7-2 and TRBJ1-5; 8 bases align to TRBD1. Germline CDR1 SGHTA, CDR2 FQGNSA. V was pared by 4 bases and J by 7 bases, with 3 bases of the junction left unmatched. The CDR3 has 13 residues.

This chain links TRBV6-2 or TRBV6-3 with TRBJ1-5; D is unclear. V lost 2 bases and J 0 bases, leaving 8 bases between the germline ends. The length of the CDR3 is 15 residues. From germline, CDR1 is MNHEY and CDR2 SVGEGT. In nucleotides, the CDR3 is TGTGCCAGCAGTTACCGCAGGTATAGCAATCAGCCCCAGCATTTT. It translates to CASSYRRYSNQPQHF.

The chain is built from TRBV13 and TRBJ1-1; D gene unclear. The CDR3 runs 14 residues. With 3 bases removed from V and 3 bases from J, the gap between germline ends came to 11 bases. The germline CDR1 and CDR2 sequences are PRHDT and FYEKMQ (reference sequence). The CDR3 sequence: CASSLFTADTEAFF. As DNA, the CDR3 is TGTGCCAGCAGCTTGTTTACCGCAGACACTGAAGCTTTCTTT.

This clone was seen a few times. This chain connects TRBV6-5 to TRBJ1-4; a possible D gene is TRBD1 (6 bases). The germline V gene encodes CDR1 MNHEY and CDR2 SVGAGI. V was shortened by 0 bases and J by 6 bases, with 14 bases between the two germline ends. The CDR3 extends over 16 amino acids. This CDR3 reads CASSYSAGAWDEKLFF. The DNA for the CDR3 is TGTGCCAGCAGTTACTCAGCAGGGGCTTGGGATGAAAAACTGTTTTTT.

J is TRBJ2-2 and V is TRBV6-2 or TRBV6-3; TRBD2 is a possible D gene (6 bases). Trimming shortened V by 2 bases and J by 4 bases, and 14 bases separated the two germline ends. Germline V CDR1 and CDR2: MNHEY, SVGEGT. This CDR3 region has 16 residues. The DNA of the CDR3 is TGTGCCAGCAGTTACCCCCGTGGGGGGACCACCGGGGAGCTGTTTTTT. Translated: CASSYPRGGTTGELFF.

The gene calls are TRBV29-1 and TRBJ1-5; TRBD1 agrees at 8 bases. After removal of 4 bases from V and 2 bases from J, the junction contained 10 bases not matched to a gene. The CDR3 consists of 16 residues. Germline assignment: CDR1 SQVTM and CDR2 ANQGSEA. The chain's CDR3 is CSVVGQGAPGNQPQHF. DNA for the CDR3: TGCAGCGTTGTAGGGCAGGGGGCTCCTGGCAATCAGCCCCAGCATTTT.

CDR3 nucleotide sequence: TGTGCCAGCTCACAGGGTCAGGATTCACCCCTCCACTTT. Translation: CASSQGQDSPLHF. The chain couples TRBV18 to TRBJ1-6; D gene ambiguous. V gave up 4 bases and J gave up 8 bases, with 9 bases separating them. Germline CDR1 and CDR2: KGHSH and LQKENI. The CDR3 has 13 residues.

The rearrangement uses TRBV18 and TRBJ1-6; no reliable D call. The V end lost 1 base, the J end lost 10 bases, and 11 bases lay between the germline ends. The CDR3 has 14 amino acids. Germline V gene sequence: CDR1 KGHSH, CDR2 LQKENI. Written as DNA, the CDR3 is TGTGCCAGCTCACCACGGAAAGGGAACTCACCCCTCCACTTT. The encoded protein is CASSPRKGNSPLHF.